The subject of this entry is one T cell receptor (beta chain). Its antigen remains unknown. The entry originates in a study of OX40 agonist ivuxolimab in advanced cancers. Regarding the study as a whole: It was not determined which antigens were specifically recognized by the peripheral T cells that had undergone clonal expansion. Patients who responded partially at 0.1-3.0 mg/kg showed clonal expansion ranking among the lowest. Normalized expansion of T-cell clones was also low for some nonresponders.

Sampled blood was obtained at baseline, cycle 4 day 1, and cycle 7 day 1. Germline assignment: CDR1 SQVTM and CDR2 ANQGSEA. V trimming: 4 bases; J trimming: 4 bases; junction bases outside the gene matches: 3. There are 12 residues in the CDR3. Some clones are missing from TCRdb's copy, which holds only in-frame ones; the method was immunoSEQ multiplex PCR. Of around 70,000 clones detected, roughly 87% appear once; the ten largest clones hold approximately 10%. Sample: CD4+ or CD8+ T cells sorted from blood, taken in a trial of the OX40 agonist ivuxolimab. The chain has TRBV29-1 and TRBJ1-2; the match to TRBD1 covers 7 bases. This TCR was sampled from an adult with an advanced solid tumor such as melanoma, head and neck, liver or kidney cancer. Here the CDR3 reads CSVGAGGYGYTF. In DNA form, the CDR3 reads TGCAGCGTTGGCGCAGGGGGCTATGGCTACACCTTC.